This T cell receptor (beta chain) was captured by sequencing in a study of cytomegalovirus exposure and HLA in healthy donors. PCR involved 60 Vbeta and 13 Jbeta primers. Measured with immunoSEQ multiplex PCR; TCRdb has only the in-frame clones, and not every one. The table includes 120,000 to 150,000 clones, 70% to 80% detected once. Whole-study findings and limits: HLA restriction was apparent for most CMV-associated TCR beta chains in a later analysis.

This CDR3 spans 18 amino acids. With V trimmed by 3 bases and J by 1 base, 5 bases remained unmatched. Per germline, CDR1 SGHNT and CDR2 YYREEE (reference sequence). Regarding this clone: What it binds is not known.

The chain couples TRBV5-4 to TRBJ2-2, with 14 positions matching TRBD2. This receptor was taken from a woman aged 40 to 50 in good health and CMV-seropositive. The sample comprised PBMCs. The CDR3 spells CASSSGGTSGRNTGELFF. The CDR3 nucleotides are TGTGCCAGCAGCTCTGGGGGGACTAGCGGGAGGAACACCGGGGAGCTGTTTTTT. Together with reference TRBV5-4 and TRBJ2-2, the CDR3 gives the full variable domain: ETGVTQSPTHLIKTRGQQVTLRCSSQSGHNTVSWYQQALGQGPQFIFQYYREEENGRGNFPPRFSGLQFPNYSSELNVNALELDDSALYLCASSSGGTSGRNTGELFFGEGSRLTVL.